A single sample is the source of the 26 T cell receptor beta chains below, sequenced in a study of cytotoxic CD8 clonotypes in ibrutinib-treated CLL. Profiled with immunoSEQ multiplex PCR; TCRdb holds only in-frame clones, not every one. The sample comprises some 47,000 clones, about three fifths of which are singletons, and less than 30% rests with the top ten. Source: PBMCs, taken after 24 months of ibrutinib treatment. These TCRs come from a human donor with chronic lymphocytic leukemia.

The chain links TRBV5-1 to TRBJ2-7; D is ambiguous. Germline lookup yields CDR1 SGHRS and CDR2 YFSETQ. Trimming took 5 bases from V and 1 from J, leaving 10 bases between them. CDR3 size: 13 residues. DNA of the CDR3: TGCGCCAGCAGAACCGGGTCGTCCTACGAGCAGTACTTC. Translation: CASRTGSSYEQYF.

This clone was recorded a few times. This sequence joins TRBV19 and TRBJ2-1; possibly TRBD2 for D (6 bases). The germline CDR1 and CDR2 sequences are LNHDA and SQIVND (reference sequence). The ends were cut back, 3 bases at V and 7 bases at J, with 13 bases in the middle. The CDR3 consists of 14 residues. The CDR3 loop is CASSIGTSRNEQFF. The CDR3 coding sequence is TGTGCCAGTAGTATCGGTACTAGCCGGAATGAGCAGTTCTTC.

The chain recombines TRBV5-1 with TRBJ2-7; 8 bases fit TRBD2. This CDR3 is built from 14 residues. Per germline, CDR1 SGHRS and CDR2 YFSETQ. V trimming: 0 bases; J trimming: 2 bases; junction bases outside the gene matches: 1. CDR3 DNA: TGCGCCAGCAGCTTGGCGGGACTAGCCTACGAGCAGTACTTC. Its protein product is CASSLAGLAYEQYF.

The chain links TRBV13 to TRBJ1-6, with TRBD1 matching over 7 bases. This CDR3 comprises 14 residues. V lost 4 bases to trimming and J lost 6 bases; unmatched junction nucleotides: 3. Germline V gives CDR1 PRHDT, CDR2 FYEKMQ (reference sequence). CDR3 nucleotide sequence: TGTGCCAGCAGCTCCGGGACAGTTAATTCACCCCTCCACTTT. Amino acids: CASSSGTVNSPLHF.

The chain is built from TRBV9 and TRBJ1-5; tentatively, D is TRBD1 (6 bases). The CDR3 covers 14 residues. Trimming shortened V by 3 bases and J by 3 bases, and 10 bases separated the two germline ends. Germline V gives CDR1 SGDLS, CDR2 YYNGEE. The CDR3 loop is CASSAQGINQPQHF. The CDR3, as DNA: TGTGCCAGCAGCGCACAGGGCATCAATCAGCCCCAGCATTTT.

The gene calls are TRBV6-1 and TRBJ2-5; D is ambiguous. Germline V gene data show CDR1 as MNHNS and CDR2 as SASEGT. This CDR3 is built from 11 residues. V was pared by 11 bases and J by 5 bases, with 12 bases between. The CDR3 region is CALSERETQYF. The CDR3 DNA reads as TGTGCCTTATCGGAACGGGAGACCCAGTACTTC.

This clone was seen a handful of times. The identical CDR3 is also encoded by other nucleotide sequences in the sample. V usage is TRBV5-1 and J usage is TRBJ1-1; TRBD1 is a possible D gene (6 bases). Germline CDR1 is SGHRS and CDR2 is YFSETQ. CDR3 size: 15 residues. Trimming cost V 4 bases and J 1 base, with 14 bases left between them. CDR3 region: CASSPGGARNTEAFF. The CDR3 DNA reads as TGCGCCAGCAGCCCGGGGGGGGCGAGGAACACTGAAGCTTTCTTT.

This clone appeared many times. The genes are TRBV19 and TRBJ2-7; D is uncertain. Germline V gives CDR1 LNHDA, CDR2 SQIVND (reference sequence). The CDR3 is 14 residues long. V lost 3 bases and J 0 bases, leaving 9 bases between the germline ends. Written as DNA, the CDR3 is TGTGCCAGTAGTATGTACAGCCGCTCCTACGAGCAGTACTTC. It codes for CASSMYSRSYEQYF.

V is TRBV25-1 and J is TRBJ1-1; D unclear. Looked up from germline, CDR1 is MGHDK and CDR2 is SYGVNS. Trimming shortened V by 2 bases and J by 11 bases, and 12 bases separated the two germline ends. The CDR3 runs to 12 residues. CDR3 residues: CASSELWGSAFF. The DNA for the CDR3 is TGTGCCAGCAGTGAACTTTGGGGTTCTGCTTTCTTT.

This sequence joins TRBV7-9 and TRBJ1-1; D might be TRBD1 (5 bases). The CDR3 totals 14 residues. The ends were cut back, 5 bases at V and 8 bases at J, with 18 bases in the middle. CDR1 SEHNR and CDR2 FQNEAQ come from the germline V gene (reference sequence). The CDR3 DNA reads TGTGCCAGCAGCCTCGCGGGGCAATCAACAGAAGCTTTCTTT. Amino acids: CASSLAGQSTEAFF. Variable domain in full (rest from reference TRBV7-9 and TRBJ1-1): DTGVSQNPRHKITKRGQNVTFRCDPISEHNRLYWYRQTLGQGPEFLTYFQNEAQLEKSRLLSDRFSAERPKGSFSTLEIQRTEQGDSAMYLCASSLAGQSTEAFFGQGTRLTVV.

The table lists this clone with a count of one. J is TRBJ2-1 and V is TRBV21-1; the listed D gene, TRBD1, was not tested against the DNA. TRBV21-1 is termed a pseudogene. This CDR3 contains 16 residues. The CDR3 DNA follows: TGTGCCAGCAGCACAGACAAGCCCCGAGAATACAATGAGCAGTTCTTC. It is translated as CASSTDKPREYNEQFF.

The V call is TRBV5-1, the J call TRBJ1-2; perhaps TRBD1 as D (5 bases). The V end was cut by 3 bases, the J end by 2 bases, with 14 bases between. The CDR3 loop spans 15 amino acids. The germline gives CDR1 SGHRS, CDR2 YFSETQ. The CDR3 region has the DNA TGCGCCAGCAGCTCGCGGGACCACGGAAACTATGGCTACACCTTC. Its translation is CASSSRDHGNYGYTF.

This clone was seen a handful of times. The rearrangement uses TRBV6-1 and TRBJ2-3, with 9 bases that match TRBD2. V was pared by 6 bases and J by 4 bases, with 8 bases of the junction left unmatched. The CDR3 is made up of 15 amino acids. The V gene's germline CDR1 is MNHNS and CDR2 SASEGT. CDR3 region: CASRRKLAGSDTQYF. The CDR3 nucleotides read TGTGCCAGCAGGAGGAAACTAGCGGGCTCAGATACGCAGTATTTT.

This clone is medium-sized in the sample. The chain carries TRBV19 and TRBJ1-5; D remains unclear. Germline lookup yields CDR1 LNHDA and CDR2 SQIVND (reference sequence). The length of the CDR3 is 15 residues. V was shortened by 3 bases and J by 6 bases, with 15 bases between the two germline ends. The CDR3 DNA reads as TGTGCCAGTAGTATCGCCTCAGGAGGAATTCAGCCCCAGCATTTT. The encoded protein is CASSIASGGIQPQHF.

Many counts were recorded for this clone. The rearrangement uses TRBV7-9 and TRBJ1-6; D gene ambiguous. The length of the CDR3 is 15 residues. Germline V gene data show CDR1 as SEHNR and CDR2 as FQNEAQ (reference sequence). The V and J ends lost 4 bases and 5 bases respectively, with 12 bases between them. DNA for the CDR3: TGTGCCAGCAGCTCAGGACGGGTTAATAATTCACCCCTCCACTTT. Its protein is CASSSGRVNNSPLHF.

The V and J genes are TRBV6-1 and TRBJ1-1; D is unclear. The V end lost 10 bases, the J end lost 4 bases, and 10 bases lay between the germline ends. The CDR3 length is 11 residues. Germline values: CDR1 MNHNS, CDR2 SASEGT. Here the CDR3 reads CATTTGTEAFF. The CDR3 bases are TGTGCCACGACAACGGGCACTGAAGCTTTCTTT.

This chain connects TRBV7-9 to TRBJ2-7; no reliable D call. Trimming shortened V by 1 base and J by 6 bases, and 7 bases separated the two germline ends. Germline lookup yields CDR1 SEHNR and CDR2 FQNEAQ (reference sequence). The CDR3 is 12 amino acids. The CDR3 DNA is TGTGCCAGCAGCTTAGTGTCATCCGAGCAGTACTTC. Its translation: CASSLVSSEQYF.

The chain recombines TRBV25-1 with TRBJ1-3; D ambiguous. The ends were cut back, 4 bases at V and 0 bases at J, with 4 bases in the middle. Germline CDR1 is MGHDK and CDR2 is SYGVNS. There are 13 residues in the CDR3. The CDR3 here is CASSASSGNTIYF. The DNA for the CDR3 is TGTGCCAGCAGTGCCAGCTCTGGAAACACCATATATTTT.

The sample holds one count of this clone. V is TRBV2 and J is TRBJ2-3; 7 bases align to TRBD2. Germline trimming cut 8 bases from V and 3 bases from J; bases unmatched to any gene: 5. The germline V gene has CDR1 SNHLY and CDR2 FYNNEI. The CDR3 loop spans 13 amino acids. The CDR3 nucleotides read TGTGCCAGCCGACGGGGGGTAACAGATACGCAGTATTTT. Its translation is CASRRGVTDTQYF.

This CDR3 reads CASSPTSGQGHQPQHF. DNA for the CDR3: TGCGCCAGCAGCCCCACCAGCGGGCAGGGACATCAGCCCCAGCATTTT. The rearrangement links TRBV4-1 to TRBJ1-5, with TRBD1 as a possible D gene (5 bases). Germline values: CDR1 MGHRA, CDR2 YSYEKL. The V and J ends lost 4 bases and 5 bases respectively, with 18 bases between them. The CDR3 runs 16 residues.

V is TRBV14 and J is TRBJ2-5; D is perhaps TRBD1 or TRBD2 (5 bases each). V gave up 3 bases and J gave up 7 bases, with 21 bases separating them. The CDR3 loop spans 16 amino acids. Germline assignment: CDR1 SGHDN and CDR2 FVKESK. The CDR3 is CASSHWMELGAGTQYF. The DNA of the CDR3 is TGTGCCAGCAGCCACTGGATGGAACTAGGGGCGGGGACCCAGTACTTC.

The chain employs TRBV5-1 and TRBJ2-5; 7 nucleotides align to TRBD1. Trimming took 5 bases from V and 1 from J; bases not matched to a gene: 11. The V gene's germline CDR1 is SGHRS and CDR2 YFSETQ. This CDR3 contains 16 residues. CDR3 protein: CASRTGTASPQETQYF. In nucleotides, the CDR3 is TGCGCCAGCAGGACCGGGACAGCTAGTCCCCAAGAGACCCAGTACTTC.

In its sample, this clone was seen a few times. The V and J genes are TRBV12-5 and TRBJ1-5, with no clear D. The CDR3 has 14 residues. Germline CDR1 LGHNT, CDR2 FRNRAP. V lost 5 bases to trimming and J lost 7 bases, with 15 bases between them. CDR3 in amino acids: CASGPETTRQPQHF. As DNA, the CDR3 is TGTGCTAGTGGTCCGGAAACTACTCGGCAGCCCCAGCATTTT.

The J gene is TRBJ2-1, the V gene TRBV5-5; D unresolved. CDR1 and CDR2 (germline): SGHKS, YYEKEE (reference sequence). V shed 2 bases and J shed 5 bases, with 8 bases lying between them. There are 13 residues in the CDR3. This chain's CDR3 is CASSLGPNNEQFF. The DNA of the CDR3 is TGTGCCAGCAGCTTAGGTCCAAACAATGAGCAGTTCTTC.

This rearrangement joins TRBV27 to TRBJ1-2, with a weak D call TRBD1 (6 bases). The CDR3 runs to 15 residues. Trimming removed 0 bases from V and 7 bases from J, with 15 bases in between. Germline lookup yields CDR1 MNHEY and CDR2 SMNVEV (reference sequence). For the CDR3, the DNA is TGTGCCAGCAGTTTATCTAGGGGGGGGGCGAGTGGCTACACCTTC. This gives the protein CASSLSRGGASGYTF.

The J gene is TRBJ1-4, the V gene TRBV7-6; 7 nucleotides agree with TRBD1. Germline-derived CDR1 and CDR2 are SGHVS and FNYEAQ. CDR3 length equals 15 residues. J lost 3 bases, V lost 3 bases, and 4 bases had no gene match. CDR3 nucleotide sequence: TGTGCCAGCAGCTTTACAGGGGATGCTAATGAAAAACTGTTTTTT. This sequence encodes CASSFTGDANEKLFF.